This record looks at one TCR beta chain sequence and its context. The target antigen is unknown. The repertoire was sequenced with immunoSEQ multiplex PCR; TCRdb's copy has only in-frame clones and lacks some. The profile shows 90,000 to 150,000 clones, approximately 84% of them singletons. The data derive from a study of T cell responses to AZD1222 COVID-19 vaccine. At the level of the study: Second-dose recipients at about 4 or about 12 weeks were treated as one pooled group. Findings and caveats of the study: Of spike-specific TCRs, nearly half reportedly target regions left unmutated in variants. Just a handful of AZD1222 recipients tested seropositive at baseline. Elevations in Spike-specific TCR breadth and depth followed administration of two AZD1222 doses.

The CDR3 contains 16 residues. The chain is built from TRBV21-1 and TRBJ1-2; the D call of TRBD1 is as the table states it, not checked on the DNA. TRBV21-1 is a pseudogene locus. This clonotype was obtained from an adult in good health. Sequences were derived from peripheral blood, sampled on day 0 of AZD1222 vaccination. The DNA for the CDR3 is TGTGCCAGCAGCAAAAGACGGGGACAGGAAAACTATGGCTACACCTTC. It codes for CASSKRRGQENYGYTF.